The present T cell receptor beta chain was sequenced within a study of blood T cell repertoires in COVID-19. Unmatched junction bases numbered 1, after V lost 3 bases and J lost 2 bases. This CDR3 spans 14 amino acids. The germline gives CDR1 SGHDN, CDR2 FVKESK. Using immunoSEQ multiplex PCR, the repertoire was profiled, and TCRdb retains in-frame clones only, with some absent. The sample lists about 95,000 clones; just over 90% were seen once. Sequencing input: peripheral blood. The receptor comes from a woman aged 45-65 years in a cohort sampled during active COVID-19. The J gene is TRBJ2-1, the V gene TRBV14; 7 nucleotides line up with TRBD2. The CDR3 spells CASSQLAAYNEQFF. The CDR3 DNA sequence: TGTGCCAGCAGCCAGCTAGCGGCCTACAATGAGCAGTTCTTC.